These 19 T cell receptor beta chains share one sample of origin, sequenced in a study of technical replicates of blood from a few donors. The method was immunoSEQ multiplex PCR; TCRdb's version includes in-frame clones alone and lacks a portion of them. The data show 84,000 or so clones, with roughly 93% seen just once and about 0.23% held by the top ten. Sequenced input: T cells isolated from PBMCs. The source of these receptors is a human donor in good health.

The rearrangement links TRBV28 to TRBJ2-7; the match to TRBD2 covers 7 bases. This CDR3 has 15 amino acids. CDR1 is MDHEN, CDR2 SYDVKM, per germline. Trimming removed 5 bases from V and 1 base from J; junction bases left unmatched: 8. The CDR3 here is CASSPPAGLSYEQYF. CDR3 DNA sequence: TGTGCCAGCAGTCCCCCCGCGGGACTATCCTACGAGCAGTACTTC.

CDR3 loop: CASSRLQLRLARETQYF. The CDR3 coding sequence is TGTGCCAGCAGCCGATTACAACTGCGACTAGCGAGAGAGACCCAGTACTTC. This chain links TRBV7-9 with TRBJ2-5, with 8 bases lining up with TRBD2. V lost 5 bases, J lost 4 bases, and 15 bases stayed unmatched. The CDR3 runs 17 residues. Germline loops: CDR1 SEHNR, CDR2 FQNEAQ (reference sequence).

The chain recombines TRBV15 with TRBJ1-1; possibly TRBD1 for D (6 bases). CDR1 is LNHNV and CDR2 is YYDKDF in the germline V gene (reference sequence). Trimming removed 5 bases at V and 5 bases at J, with 12 bases between. CDR3 length: 13 residues. The CDR3 DNA sequence: TGTGCCACCAGCGAAGGGGGTGGGACTGAAGCTTTCTTT. As protein: CATSEGGGTEAFF. The full variable domain, in which reference TRBV15 and TRBJ1-1 provide the parts outside the CDR3, is DAMVIQNPRYQVTQFGKPVTLSCSQTLNHNVMYWYQQKSSQAPKLLFHYYDKDFNNEADTPDNFQSRRPNTSFCFLDIRSPGLGDTAMYLCATSEGGGTEAFFGQGTRLTVV.

The chain couples TRBV5-8 to TRBJ1-1, with D uncertain. V was clipped by 6 bases and J by 0 bases, with 6 bases between them. The CDR3 runs 12 residues. In germline, CDR1 is SGHTS, CDR2 YDEGEE. The CDR3 DNA reads as TGTGCCAGCACTCTACTGAACACTGAAGCTTTCTTT. Protein: CASTLLNTEAFF.

The chain uses TRBV30 and TRBJ1-1; 7 nucleotides match TRBD1. Trimming at V came to 3 bases and at J to 5 bases, leaving 6 bases not matched to a gene. The germline gives CDR1 GTSNPN, CDR2 SVGIG (reference sequence). The CDR3 loop spans 13 amino acids. CDR3: CAWRSRGKTEAFF. The CDR3 bases are TGTGCCTGGAGGTCCAGGGGGAAGACTGAAGCTTTCTTT.

The chain has TRBV6-5 and TRBJ2-1, with TRBD2 identical over 10 bases. With 8 bases clipped from V and 5 bases from J, the junction kept 3 bases outside the gene matches. CDR1 and CDR2 (germline): MNHEY, SVGAGI. The CDR3 sequence is 13 residues long. In DNA form, the CDR3 reads TGTGCCAGCGGGCTAGCGGGAGACAATGAGCAGTTCTTC. Its protein product is CASGLAGDNEQFF.

V and J are TRBV4-1 and TRBJ2-7; unclear D gene. The CDR3 totals 12 residues. V shed 1 base and J shed 5 bases, with 6 bases lying between them. Germline loops: CDR1 MGHRA, CDR2 YSYEKL. The CDR3 nucleotides are TGCGCCAGCAGCCAAGTCGTCGACGAGCAGTACTTC. It yields the protein CASSQVVDEQYF.

This clone was seen only once. The chain links TRBV13 to TRBJ2-1, with D perhaps matching TRBD2 (6 bases). The CDR3 has 15 amino acids. Germline lookup yields CDR1 PRHDT and CDR2 FYEKMQ (reference sequence). V was pared by 0 bases and J by 2 bases, with 8 bases between. The CDR3 region is CASSLGGGPYNEQFF. The CDR3, as DNA: TGTGCCAGCAGCTTAGGGGGGGGACCCTACAATGAGCAGTTCTTC.

The chain recombines TRBV30 with TRBJ1-2, with 10 bases matching TRBD1. V shed 2 bases and J 6 bases; nucleotides not matched to a gene: 3. The length of the CDR3 is 13 residues. The V gene's germline CDR1 is GTSNPN and CDR2 SVGIG (reference sequence). For the CDR3, the DNA is TGTGCCTGGAGTAGACAGGGGGCTAATGGCTACACCTTC. Encoded protein: CAWSRQGANGYTF.

A remark on this clone: The same CDR3 can be traced to other DNA sequences in this sample. The gene calls are TRBV27 and TRBJ2-7, with 9 nucleotides matching TRBD1. V dropped 5 bases and J dropped 6; count of bases not matched to a gene: 5. The germline gives CDR1 MNHEY, CDR2 SMNVEV (reference sequence). The CDR3 consists of 13 residues. The CDR3 DNA reads as TGTGCCAGCAGTCCTGGGACAGGGCGCGAGCAGTACTTC. Its protein is CASSPGTGREQYF.

The chain links TRBV5-1 to TRBJ2-7, with 8 bases identical to TRBD1. The germline V gene has CDR1 SGHRS and CDR2 YFSETQ. The length of the CDR3 is 16 residues. The trim removed 4 bases at V and 3 bases at J, leaving 12 bases unmatched. In DNA form, the CDR3 reads TGCGCCAGCAGCGCGGGACCAGGGGGCGATTACTACGAGCAGTACTTC. Encoded protein: CASSAGPGGDYYEQYF.

The J gene is TRBJ2-5, the V gene TRBV14; 7 nucleotides match TRBD2. The V gene's germline CDR1 is SGHDN and CDR2 FVKESK. V was clipped by 1 base and J by 2 bases; unmatched bases: 10. The CDR3 spans 17 residues. The CDR3 region is CASSQALGRGLQETQYF. The CDR3 DNA follows: TGTGCCAGCAGCCAAGCCCTAGGCCGGGGACTACAAGAGACCCAGTACTTC.

V gene TRBV7-9 combines with J gene TRBJ2-7, with 8 bases identical to TRBD2. The CDR3 has 15 amino acids. Germline assignment: CDR1 SEHNR and CDR2 FQNEAQ (reference sequence). Germline trimming cut 3 bases from V and 0 bases from J; bases unmatched to any gene: 4. The CDR3 sequence is CASSFLSGSSYEQYF. CDR3 nucleotide sequence: TGTGCCAGCAGCTTCCTCAGCGGGAGCTCCTACGAGCAGTACTTC.

This rearrangement joins TRBV4-1 to TRBJ2-3; D perhaps matches TRBD1 (6 bases). With 1 base removed from V and 3 bases from J, the gap between germline ends came to 20 bases. The CDR3 is made up of 18 amino acids. CDR1 is MGHRA and CDR2 is YSYEKL in the germline V gene. CDR3 in amino acids: CASSQVGAGGSHTDTQYF. The CDR3 coding sequence is TGCGCCAGCAGCCAAGTGGGGGCAGGTGGTTCGCATACAGATACGCAGTATTTT.

This chain connects TRBV27 to TRBJ1-6; no clear D. Trimming took off 4 bases at V and 1 base at J, with 11 bases between the two ends. This CDR3 is 16 amino acids long. Germline values: CDR1 MNHEY, CDR2 SMNVEV (reference sequence). CDR3 sequence reads: CASSSLEGSYNSPLHF. The DNA for the CDR3 is TGTGCCAGCAGTTCCTTAGAGGGTTCCTATAATTCACCCCTCCACTTT.

The chain couples TRBV2 to TRBJ1-2; 9 nucleotides match TRBD1. With 5 bases clipped from V and 2 bases from J, the junction kept 3 bases outside the gene matches. Germline CDR1 reads SNHLY; CDR2 reads FYNNEI. This CDR3 has 14 amino acids. The CDR3 sequence is CASSFGQGNYGYTF. CDR3 DNA: TGTGCCAGCAGTTTTGGACAGGGGAACTATGGCTACACCTTC.

V gene TRBV5-1 combines with J gene TRBJ2-5; 11 bases fit TRBD2. The CDR3 has 17 amino acids. In germline, CDR1 is SGHRS, CDR2 YFSETQ. The trim removed 2 bases at V and 4 bases at J, leaving 10 bases unmatched. The CDR3 sequence: CASSFSTGTSGLETQYF. Here the CDR3 DNA reads TGCGCCAGCAGCTTCTCTACCGGGACTAGCGGACTAGAGACCCAGTACTTC.

V and J are TRBV2 and TRBJ2-7, with a weak D call TRBD2 (5 bases). The V end was cut by 9 bases, the J end by 2 bases, with 14 bases between. This CDR3 has 13 residues. Germline CDR1 and CDR2: SNHLY and FYNNEI. The CDR3 loop is CASKAEAPYEQYF. CDR3 nucleotides: TGTGCCAGTAAAGCGGAGGCCCCCTACGAGCAGTACTTC.

This chain uses TRBV4-1 with TRBJ1-4; D not certain. The V gene lost 0 bases and the J gene lost 3 bases, with 5 bases spanning the gap. The germline V gene has CDR1 MGHRA and CDR2 YSYEKL. The CDR3 extends over 14 amino acids. The CDR3 DNA sequence: TGCGCCAGCAGCCAAGATACGGCTAATGAAAAACTGTTTTTT. As protein: CASSQDTANEKLFF.